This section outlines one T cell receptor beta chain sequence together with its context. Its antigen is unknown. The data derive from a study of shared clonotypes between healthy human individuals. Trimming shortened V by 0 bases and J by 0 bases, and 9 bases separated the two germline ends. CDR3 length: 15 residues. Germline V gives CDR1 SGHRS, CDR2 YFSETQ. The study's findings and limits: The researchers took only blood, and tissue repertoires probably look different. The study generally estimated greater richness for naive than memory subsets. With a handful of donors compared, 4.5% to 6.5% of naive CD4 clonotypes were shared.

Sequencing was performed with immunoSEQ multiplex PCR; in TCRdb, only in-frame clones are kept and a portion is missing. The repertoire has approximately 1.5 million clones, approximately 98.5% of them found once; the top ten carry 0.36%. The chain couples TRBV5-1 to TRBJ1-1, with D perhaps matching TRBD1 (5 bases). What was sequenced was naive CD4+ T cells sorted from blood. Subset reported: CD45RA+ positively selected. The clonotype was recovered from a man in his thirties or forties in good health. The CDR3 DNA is TGCGCCAGCAGCTTGGGGGAAGGGGTGAACACTGAAGCTTTCTTT. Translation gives CASSLGEGVNTEAFF.